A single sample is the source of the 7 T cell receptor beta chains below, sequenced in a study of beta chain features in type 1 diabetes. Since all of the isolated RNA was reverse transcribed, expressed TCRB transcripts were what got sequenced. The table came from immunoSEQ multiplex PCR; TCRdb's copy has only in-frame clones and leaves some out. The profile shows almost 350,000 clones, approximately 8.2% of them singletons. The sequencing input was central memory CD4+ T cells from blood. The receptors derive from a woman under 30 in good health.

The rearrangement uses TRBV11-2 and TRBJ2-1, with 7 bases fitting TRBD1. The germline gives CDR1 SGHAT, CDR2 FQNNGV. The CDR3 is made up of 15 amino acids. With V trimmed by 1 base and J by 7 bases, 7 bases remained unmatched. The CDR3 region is CASSLGVQGVNEQFF. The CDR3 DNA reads TGTGCCAGCAGCTTAGGAGTGCAGGGGGTAAATGAGCAGTTCTTC. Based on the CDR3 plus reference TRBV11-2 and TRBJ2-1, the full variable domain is EAGVAQSPRYKIIEKRQSVAFWCNPISGHATLYWYQQILGQGPKLLIQFQNNGVVDDSQLPKDRFSAERLKGVDSTLKIQPAKLEDSAVYLCASSLGVQGVNEQFFGPGTRLTVL.

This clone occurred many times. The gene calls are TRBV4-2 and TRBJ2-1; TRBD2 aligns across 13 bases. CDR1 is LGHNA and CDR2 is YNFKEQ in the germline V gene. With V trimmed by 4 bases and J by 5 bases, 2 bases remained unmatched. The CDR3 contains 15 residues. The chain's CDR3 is CASSPGTSGDNEQFF. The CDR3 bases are TGTGCCAGCAGCCCGGGGACTAGCGGGGACAATGAGCAGTTCTTC.

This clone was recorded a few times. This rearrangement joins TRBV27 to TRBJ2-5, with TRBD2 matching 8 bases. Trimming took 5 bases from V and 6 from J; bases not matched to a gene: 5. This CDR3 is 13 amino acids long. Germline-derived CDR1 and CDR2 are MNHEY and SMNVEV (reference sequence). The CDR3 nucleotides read TGTGCCAGCAGTCCGAAGCGGGGGCAGACCCAGTACTTC. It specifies CASSPKRGQTQYF.

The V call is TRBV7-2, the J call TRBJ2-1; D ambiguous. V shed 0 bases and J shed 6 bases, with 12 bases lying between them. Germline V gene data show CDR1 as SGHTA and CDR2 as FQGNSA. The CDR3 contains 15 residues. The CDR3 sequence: CASSLARNPLNEQFF. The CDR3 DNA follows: TGTGCCAGCAGCTTAGCAAGAAACCCCCTCAATGAGCAGTTCTTC.

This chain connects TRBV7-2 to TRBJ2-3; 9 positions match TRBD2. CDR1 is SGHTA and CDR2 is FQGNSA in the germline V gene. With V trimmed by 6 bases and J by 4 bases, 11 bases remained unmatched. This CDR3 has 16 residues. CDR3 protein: CASRLTVAGDSDTQYF. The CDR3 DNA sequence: TGTGCCAGCAGGCTTACCGTAGCGGGAGATTCAGATACGCAGTATTTT.

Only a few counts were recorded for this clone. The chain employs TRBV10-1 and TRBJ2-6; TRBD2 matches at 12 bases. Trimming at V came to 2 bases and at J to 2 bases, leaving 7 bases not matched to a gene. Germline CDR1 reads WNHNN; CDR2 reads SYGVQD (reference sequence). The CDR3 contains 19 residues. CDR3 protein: CASSERLAGVCAGANVLTF. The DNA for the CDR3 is TGCGCCAGCAGTGAGCGACTAGCGGGAGTTTGTGCTGGGGCCAACGTCCTGACTTTC.

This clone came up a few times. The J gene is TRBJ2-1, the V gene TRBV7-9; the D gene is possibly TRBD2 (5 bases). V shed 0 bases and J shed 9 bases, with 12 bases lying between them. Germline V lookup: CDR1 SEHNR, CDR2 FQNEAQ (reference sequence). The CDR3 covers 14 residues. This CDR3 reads CASSLAPRGTEQFF. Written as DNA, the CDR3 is TGTGCCAGCAGCTTAGCCCCCCGGGGAACTGAGCAGTTCTTC.